This TCR beta chain was identified in a study of beta chain features in type 1 diabetes. As for the study in general: The samples had approximately 110 million sorted cells examined in all.

Study-level results: In type 1 diabetes patients, VDJ junctions had fewer insertions; deletions at these junctions were more frequent. In cDNA sequencing, cells with high TCR expression could be over-represented. PCR could preferentially amplify shorter templates, alike in patients and controls. When Type 1 diabetes patients were examined, their TCRB CDR3s proved moderately but significantly shorter in all four CD4+ subsets.

This CDR3 is 17 amino acids long. Germline CDR1 SGHDT, CDR2 YYEEEE. V shed 0 bases and J shed 4 bases, with 18 bases lying between them. As concerns this clone: Its antigen is not known.

cDNA synthesis used the whole RNA isolate, giving expressed TCRB sequences. TCRdb's copy holds only in-frame clones and misses some; the assay was immunoSEQ multiplex PCR. The data show roughly 350,000 clones, with roughly a tenth seen just once and about 0.64% held by the top ten. This TCR came from a man in his thirties or forties with type 1 diabetes. Sequenced input: central memory CD4+ T cells from blood. The gene calls are TRBV5-6 and TRBJ2-3; no firm D call. The CDR3 nucleotides are TGTGCCAGCAGCTTGGTCGGGTATAAGGGTAGTGCAGATACGCAGTATTTT. Protein product: CASSLVGYKGSADTQYF.